This T cell receptor beta chain stems from a study of Tregs in tolerant kidney transplant recipients (dated by TCRdb to between 2019 and 2020). Study-wide context: The study used TCRbeta sequencing to identify donor-specific regulatory T cells before combined kidney and bone marrow transplantation, then tracked those cells after transplant. In 3 healthy controls, several methods of expanding Tregs specific for an allogeneic donor were compared by TCRbeta repertoire sequencing.

About this clone itself: The target of this receptor is not known. No qualities accompany the bases; no much larger clone lies one base away.

The study at large found these results: Biological reproducibility was not examined directly, but technical replication error appeared to be minimal. Because the study included only a small number of patients, the results must be confirmed in larger populations and under other immunosuppression protocols. Expanding Tregs with activated donor B cells appeared to identify the most biologically relevant and donor-specific TCRbeta repertoire.

Thawed PBMCs were FACS-sorted into unstimulated Tregs (CD4+CD25+CD127-), CD4+ non-Tregs (CD4+CD25-), CD4 cells and CD8 cells. Blood from healthy controls was obtained either from healthy volunteers or as purchased buffy coats. Healthy control blood was processed to PBMCs with a Ficoll density gradient and then cryopreserved, whereas patient PBMCs were collected both before and after transplant. For TCRbeta CDR3 sequencing, genomic DNA from the sorted cells was extracted using the QIAGEN DNeasy Blood and Tissue Kit. High-throughput TCRbeta CDR3 sequencing, which included PCR amplification with bias correction and internal controls, was done commercially through immunoSEQ. The paper's data handling went like this. Unique productive TCRbeta sequences were defined by CDR3 nucleotide sequence when primers matched and otherwise by CDR3 amino acid sequence together with Vbeta and Jbeta genes. To correct for sorting error, sequences found in more than one sorted population at a frequency ratio of 2:1 or less were discarded, and the remaining shared sequences were assigned to the population with the higher frequency. A sequence was defined as donor-reactive if the sequence was expanded at least 5-fold in CFSE-low cells compared with unstimulated cells and had a frequency of at least 0.01% in CFSE-low cells. Repertoire divergence was quantified by Jensen-Shannon divergence calculated from the top 100 TCRbeta sequences ranked by frequency. When a sample had multiple sequencing runs, each run was corrected for sorting error separately and the runs were then pooled. This is the immuneACCESS table as TCRdb keeps it, with only in-frame sequences that have V and J called. A part of the clones is gone; compared with another copy, unresolved V genes explain less than half, and the rest is unexplained. The V and J calls and clone size are taken from that table; D and trimming were inferred from the DNA. The sample yields some 90,000 clones; about 92% were counted once. The ten largest account for 4.7% of the sample.

The germline V gene (reference sequence) yields SGHKS for CDR1 and YYEKEE for CDR2. The CDR3 spans 17 residues, from the cysteine through the phenylalanine. Only the CDR3 DNA stays, 51 bases, in frame from base 1. V loses 1 base at its end and J loses 2 bases; junction bases beyond the gene matches: 9. Sequencing was done on a sample of CD8+ T cells from blood. The receptor was isolated from a human donor in good health. The chain joins TRBV5-5 to TRBJ2-7; the junction holds 10 bases that match TRBD2. The CDR3 has the sequence CASSLRDSGRIPYEQYF. The DNA reads as follows: TGTGCCAGCAGCTTGCGTGATAGCGGGAGGATCCCCTACGAGCAGTACTTC.